This T cell receptor beta chain was sequenced during a study of control samples from healthy donors and cancer patients. Measured with immunoSEQ multiplex PCR; TCRdb has only the in-frame clones, and not every one. The data show tens of thousands of clones, 95% to 96% seen once. Between the trimmed V and J ends, which lost 4 bases and 3 bases, there was a span of 13 bases. This CDR3 is built from 15 residues. Germline CDR1 MGHRA, CDR2 YSYEKL. The sample consisted of blood. The chain joins TRBV4-1 to TRBJ1-5, with TRBD1 as a possible D gene (5 bases). This clonotype originated in a woman aged 25 to 39 in good health. The chain's CDR3 is CASSPRQLLNQPQHF. CDR3 coding DNA: TGCGCCAGCAGCCCCCGACAGTTACTCAATCAGCCCCAGCATTTT.